This T cell receptor (beta chain) appears in the sequencing data of a study of blood T cell repertoires in COVID-19. Background on the study: Spain, Italy and the United States supplied samples that represented acute and convalescent COVID-19. PBMCs, B-cell-depleted T cells, or T cells provided the cDNA or gDNA that made up the material.

In the original analysis: It was from reference gene primer amplification that nucleated cell counts were estimated. Sequencing was performed with immunoSEQ multiplex PCR; in TCRdb, only in-frame clones are kept and a portion is missing. That table supplies the V and J calls and clone size; D and trimming were determined from the DNA. The sample shows around 210,000 clones, 85% of them seen only once. The germline V gene has CDR1 SGHTA and CDR2 FQGNSA. The V segment lost 4 bases and the J segment 4 bases; nucleotides outside the gene matches: 4. This CDR3 spans 14 amino acids. The Seattle site enrolled patients during active infection and followed them longitudinally.

The sequenced sample consisted of peripheral blood. This chain links TRBV7-2 with TRBJ1-3; 7 nucleotides line up with TRBD1. The sequence derives from a man in his sixties with COVID-19, enrolled during active disease. CDR3 amino acids: CASSYLRGGNTIYF. Written as DNA, the CDR3 is TGTGCCAGCAGCTACCTCAGGGGGGGAAACACCATATATTTT.